This entry is about one TCR beta chain. Its antigen specificity is not known. Per-nucleotide qualities are absent, and no much larger clonotype sits a single base away. The entry originates in a study of response to subunit inactivated influenza vaccine (dated by TCRdb to the late 2010s). For the wider study: To follow how T cells responded to a trivalent subunit inactivated influenza vaccine, the researchers relied on deep quantitative profiling of the T cell receptor repertoire. Here is what the overall study found, with its caveats: The authors proposed that each seasonal influenza vaccination may bring in only a limited number of new T cells.

Receptor amplification or capture employed RT-PCR. Instrument used: Illumina HiSeq 2500. TCRdb itself trimmed the public reads at Q25 with fastp, ran MiXCR and retained productive beta chains. CDR3 protein sequences are deduplicated, and each keeps its most common genes and DNA. This sample holds just under 550,000 distinct CDR3 sequences; under 30% were observed only once. The ten largest clones add up to 2.5% to 3.5% of the sample. The same data also contributed to another study, on T cells expressing NK-cell markers. From the second report: 5'RACE template switching, by which a universal primer site and unique molecular identifiers were added, was used to make TCR beta cDNA libraries. Several donors provided sorted CD3+CD56+NKG2C+, CD3+CD56+NKG2C- and CD3+CD56-NKG2C+ T-cell subsets, whose TCR beta-chain repertoires were profiled. Among the eight sequenced donors, seven were HCMV-seropositive and one was HCMV-seronegative. To restrict sorting to alphabetaTCR-expressing T cells, an anti-gammadeltaTCR antibody was added in several experiments. In several donors, the dominant CD3+CD56+NKG2C+ clonotypes were among the top 10 CD8+ clonotypes and accounted for roughly 1.0-8% of CD8+ T cells. Those dominant clonotypes were again the most abundant among CD3+CD56-NKG2C+ cells in a handful of donors, at roughly 25-60.1%. It remained unclear whether the expanded NKG2C-expressing T cell clones were specific for HCMV antigens. The eight sequenced donors were randomly selected healthy volunteers, three men and five women. To determine HCMV serostatus, a commercial ELISA kit was used to detect HCMV-specific IgG in serum. Peripheral blood mononuclear cells were isolated from blood by Ficoll density gradient centrifugation. CD4+ and CD8+ T cells were isolated from PBMC by magnetic immunoseparation with Miltenyi isolation kits. cDNA synthesis was primed from the TCR beta constant segment, followed by two successive PCR amplification steps. Sequencing of the libraries produced 2 x 150 bp reads on Illumina HiSeq 2000/2500, MiSeq or NextSeq. MIGEC was used to demultiplex reads and group the reads by UMI, and MiTCR was used to assemble and quantify clonotypes. To exclude erroneous sequences, any TCR cDNA sequence not supported by at least two reads was discarded. Downstream repertoire analysis used the tcR package, and clonotypes were matched across fractions by CDR3 nucleotide sequence plus V segment. Antigen specificity was annotated against VDJdb with VDJmatch, allowing one amino acid substitution in CDR3.

This receptor was identified in a middle-aged man who received an inactivated influenza vaccine. Donor details come from another sample of the same person, matched by shared clones. This specimen consisted of CD4+ T cells sorted from PBMCs, obtained roughly 13 days after vaccination.

The CDR3 protein sequence reads: CSASDMRGSYEQYF. The DNA sequence is as follows: TGCAGTGCTAGTGATATGCGGGGCAGTTACGAGCAGTACTTC. Recombination linked TRBV20-1 to TRBJ2-7; a tentative D call is TRBD2 (6 bases match). Reading from cysteine to phenylalanine, the CDR3 counts 14 amino acids. The DNA shown is the 42-base CDR3, in frame from base 1. V is cut by 3 bases and J by 4 bases, and the space between the germline ends is 16 bases. CDR1 and CDR2, looked up from the germline V gene (reference sequence), are DFQATT and SNEGSKA.